A single sample gave rise to the 17 T cell receptor beta chains below, sequenced in a study of shared clonotypes between healthy human individuals. The table came from immunoSEQ multiplex PCR; TCRdb's copy has only in-frame clones and leaves some out. The table records roughly 2 million clones, 85% to 95% of them present only once. The source material was naive CD4+ T cells sorted from blood. Subset: CD45RA+ positively selected. The receptors here all came from a man between 18 and 35 years old in good health.

The genes are TRBV4-3 and TRBJ2-1; 9 nucleotides agree with TRBD2. The CDR3 consists of 17 residues. J was trimmed by 3 bases and V by 0 bases; bases with no gene match: 6. CDR1 is LGHNA and CDR2 is YSLEER in the germline V gene. The CDR3 spells CASSQDHLAGLYNEQFF. CDR3 DNA sequence: TGCGCCAGCAGCCAAGATCATCTAGCGGGGCTCTACAATGAGCAGTTCTTC.

The chain employs TRBV27 and TRBJ2-2; 9 nucleotides align to TRBD1. The V segment lost 0 bases and the J segment 1 base; nucleotides outside the gene matches: 3. The CDR3 totals 17 residues. Germline V gene sequence: CDR1 MNHEY, CDR2 SMNVEV (reference sequence). The CDR3 DNA is TGTGCCAGCAGTTTATCTGGACAGGGGAAGAACACCGGGGAGCTGTTTTTT. Translating it yields CASSLSGQGKNTGELFF.

This clone was detected many times. The chain recombines TRBV7-9 with TRBJ1-6, with 7 positions matching TRBD1. J lost 1 base, V lost 9 bases, and 9 bases had no gene match. The germline gives CDR1 SEHNR, CDR2 FQNEAQ (reference sequence). The CDR3 sequence is 16 residues long. CDR3 amino acids: CASSRQGGSYNSPLHF. The CDR3 DNA follows: TGTGCCAGTAGTCGACAGGGAGGGTCCTATAATTCACCCCTCCACTTT.

The sample holds one count of this clone. The rearrangement links TRBV9 to TRBJ2-3; maybe TRBD1 (5 bases). V shed 6 bases and J shed 0 bases, with 17 bases lying between them. CDR1 and CDR2 (germline): SGDLS, YYNGEE. The CDR3 covers 16 residues. The CDR3 nucleotides read TGTGCCAGCACCAAAGATGGTAGGGGAAGCACAGATACGCAGTATTTT. This gives the protein CASTKDGRGSTDTQYF.

This chain joins TRBV6-5 and TRBJ1-1; D is perhaps TRBD1 (6 bases). V lost 9 bases to trimming and J lost 0 bases, with 17 bases between them. Germline CDR1 reads MNHEY; CDR2 reads SVGAGI. This CDR3 has 15 residues. CDR3: CASQRGAKMNTEAFF. As DNA, the CDR3 is TGTGCCAGTCAGCGGGGGGCGAAAATGAACACTGAAGCTTTCTTT.

The rearrangement uses TRBV7-9 and TRBJ1-1; the D gene is possibly TRBD1 (6 bases). The CDR3 has 16 residues. V gave up 1 base and J gave up 5 bases, with 17 bases separating them. Germline lookup yields CDR1 SEHNR and CDR2 FQNEAQ (reference sequence). In nucleotides, the CDR3 is TGTGCCAGCAGCTTAGGGTTCCGGGACATGGTGACTGAAGCTTTCTTT. It is translated as CASSLGFRDMVTEAFF.

The genes are TRBV5-1 and TRBJ1-4; no clear D. V was pared by 0 bases and J by 2 bases, with 11 bases between. This CDR3 comprises 16 residues. Germline CDR1 reads SGHRS; CDR2 reads YFSETQ. The CDR3 loop reads CASSLDPRSTNEKLFF. DNA of the CDR3: TGCGCCAGCAGCTTGGACCCCCGTAGCACTAATGAAAAACTGTTTTTT.

The rearrangement uses TRBV5-1 and TRBJ1-4, with D perhaps TRBD1 (6 bases). CDR1 and CDR2 from the germline V gene are SGHRS and YFSETQ. Trimming left V 5 bases short and J 2 bases short, with 13 bases between. This CDR3 is built from 15 residues. Written as DNA, the CDR3 is TGCGCCAGCAGGGCGTCAGGGGTGACTAATGAAAAACTGTTTTTT. It specifies CASRASGVTNEKLFF.

J is TRBJ2-4 and V is TRBV13; D perhaps matches TRBD2 (7 bases). Germline V lookup: CDR1 PRHDT, CDR2 FYEKMQ (reference sequence). The CDR3 is made up of 17 amino acids. V lost 4 bases and J lost 0, with 16 bases in between. This CDR3 reads CASSSRGGGLAKNIQYF. The CDR3, as DNA: TGTGCCAGCAGCTCCAGGGGCGGGGGACTAGCCAAAAACATTCAGTACTTC.

The V and J genes are TRBV29-1 and TRBJ2-7, with 7 positions matching TRBD2. J was trimmed by 7 bases and V by 4 bases; bases with no gene match: 10. The CDR3 runs 13 residues. Germline CDR1 reads SQVTM; CDR2 reads ANQGSEA. The CDR3 coding sequence is TGCAGCGTTGTGGCTACGTTGGGGGGGGAGCAGTACTTC. Its protein product is CSVVATLGGEQYF.

The chain recombines TRBV10-3 with TRBJ1-1, with D maybe TRBD1 (6 bases). The CDR3 is made up of 13 amino acids. V lost 7 bases and J 3 bases, leaving 12 bases between the germline ends. Germline V lookup: CDR1 ENHRY, CDR2 SYGVKD. The CDR3 DNA reads as TGTGCCATCATGCACAGGGCGGACACTGAAGCTTTCTTT. Translation gives CAIMHRADTEAFF.

The gene calls are TRBV11-2 and TRBJ1-6; D is unresolved. Germline CDR1 reads SGHAT; CDR2 reads FQNNGV. CDR3 length: 14 amino acids. V gave up 1 base and J gave up 7 bases, with 8 bases separating them. The CDR3 region is CASSLVSGNSPLHF. CDR3 nucleotide sequence: TGTGCCAGCAGCTTAGTCTCCGGGAATTCACCCCTCCACTTT.

The chain couples TRBV5-1 to TRBJ2-7; 8 bases match TRBD1. J was trimmed by 2 bases and V by 4 bases; bases with no gene match: 5. The CDR3 is 14 residues long. Looked up from germline, CDR1 is SGHRS and CDR2 is YFSETQ. The CDR3 loop is CASSRQGKAYEQYF. The CDR3 DNA is TGCGCCAGCAGCCGACAGGGGAAGGCCTACGAGCAGTACTTC.

This clone was detected only once. This rearrangement joins TRBV10-3 to TRBJ2-7, with 9 bases that match TRBD2. The trim removed 6 bases at V and 2 bases at J, leaving 5 bases unmatched. This CDR3 contains 14 residues. Germline V lookup: CDR1 ENHRY, CDR2 SYGVKD. CDR3 bases: TGTGCCATCAGCGTTAGCGGGAGCCCCTACGAGCAGTACTTC. Its translation: CAISVSGSPYEQYF.

The CDR3 spells CASSLNPGQTYQETQYF. In DNA, the CDR3 is TGTGCCAGCAGCTTGAATCCGGGACAGACGTACCAAGAGACCCAGTACTTC. This chain links TRBV5-4 with TRBJ2-5; 7 positions agree with TRBD1. CDR3 length: 17 residues. Trimming cost V 1 base and J 0 bases; bases outside gene matches: 9. Germline lookup yields CDR1 SGHNT and CDR2 YYREEE (reference sequence).

This chain uses TRBV28 with TRBJ2-7; 10 bases map to TRBD2. The V gene end was trimmed by 2 bases and the J gene end by 2 bases; junction bases not matched to a gene: 9. The CDR3 spans 17 residues. Germline lookup yields CDR1 MDHEN and CDR2 SYDVKM. The CDR3 protein is CASSLTSGTIGTYEQYF. The CDR3 coding sequence is TGTGCCAGCAGTTTAACTAGCGGGACCATCGGTACCTACGAGCAGTACTTC.

The chain employs TRBV13 and TRBJ2-7; D assignment may be TRBD1 or TRBD2 (6 bases each). Germline loops: CDR1 PRHDT, CDR2 FYEKMQ (reference sequence). There are 14 residues in the CDR3. V shed 3 bases and J shed 3 bases, with 12 bases lying between them. CDR3 DNA sequence: TGTGCCAGCAGCTTGCGGGGACACTTCTACGAGCAGTACTTC. It specifies CASSLRGHFYEQYF. Based on the CDR3 plus reference TRBV13 and TRBJ2-7, the full variable domain is AAGVIQSPRHLIKEKRETATLKCYPIPRHDTVYWYQQGPGQDPQFLISFYEKMQSDKGSIPDRFSAQQFSDYHSELNMSSLELGDSALYFCASSLRGHFYEQYFGPGTRLTVT.